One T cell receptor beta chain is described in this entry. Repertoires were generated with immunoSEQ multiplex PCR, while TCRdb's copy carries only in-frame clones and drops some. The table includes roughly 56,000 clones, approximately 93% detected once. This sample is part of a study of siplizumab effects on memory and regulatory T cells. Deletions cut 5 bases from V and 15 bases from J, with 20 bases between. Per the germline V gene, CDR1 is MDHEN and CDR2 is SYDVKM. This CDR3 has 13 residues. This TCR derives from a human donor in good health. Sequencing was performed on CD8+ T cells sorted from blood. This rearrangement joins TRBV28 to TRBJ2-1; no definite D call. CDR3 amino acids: CASSPSWTLFRFF. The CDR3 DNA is TGTGCCAGCAGTCCCAGCTGGACCCTGTTTCGGTTCTTC.